The 11 T cell receptor beta chains given below trace back to one sample, sequenced in a study of blood T cell repertoires in COVID-19. Method: immunoSEQ multiplex PCR; TCRdb's copy keeps in-frame clones and lacks some. The sample holds about 190,000 clones, more than 70% seen once. Sequencing was carried out using peripheral blood. Receptors were obtained from a woman aged 35 to 49 who had recovered from COVID-19.

The genes are TRBV29-1 and TRBJ2-1; 11 bases are shared with TRBD2. This CDR3 has 14 residues. With V trimmed by 7 bases and J by 4 bases, 6 bases remained unmatched. Per germline, CDR1 SQVTM and CDR2 ANQGSEA. The CDR3 region is CSALAGGGYNEQFF. Here the CDR3 DNA reads TGCAGCGCTTTAGCGGGAGGGGGGTACAATGAGCAGTTCTTC.

This clone has a count of ten or more. The chain recombines TRBV27 with TRBJ2-7, with TRBD2 matching over 10 bases. Per the germline V gene, CDR1 is MNHEY and CDR2 is SMNVEV (reference sequence). The CDR3 runs 15 residues. With V trimmed by 8 bases and J by 0 bases, 7 bases remained unmatched. The CDR3 loop is CASGPTSGNSYEQYF. The DNA for the CDR3 is TGTGCCAGCGGACCTACTAGCGGGAACTCCTACGAGCAGTACTTC.

V and J are TRBV6-4 and TRBJ1-2; 9 bases agree with TRBD1. Germline CDR1 is MRHNA and CDR2 is SNTAGT. Trimming at V came to 4 bases and at J to 7 bases, leaving 7 bases not matched to a gene. CDR3 length: 14 residues. This chain's CDR3 is CASSASGDRVGYTF. The CDR3 DNA reads as TGTGCCAGCAGTGCGTCCGGGGACAGGGTTGGCTACACCTTC.

The chain employs TRBV19 and TRBJ1-3; the D is unclear. The germline CDR1 and CDR2 sequences are LNHDA and SQIVND (reference sequence). V was clipped by 7 bases and J by 4 bases, with 14 bases between them. The CDR3 runs to 14 residues. The CDR3 sequence is CASMGGSLGNTIYF. The CDR3 DNA is TGTGCCAGTATGGGAGGATCACTCGGAAACACCATATATTTT.

The CDR3 loop reads CARSLVLAGGPRDTQYF. The CDR3 nucleotides are TGTGCCAGAAGCTTGGTGCTAGCGGGAGGGCCAAGGGATACGCAGTATTTT. The rearrangement joins TRBV5-3 to TRBJ2-3; TRBD2 matches 12 bases. TRBV5-3 is an open reading frame, and its role is uncertain. There are 17 residues in the CDR3. J lost 6 bases, V lost 0 bases, and 8 bases had no gene match.

The chain combines TRBV5-1 with TRBJ1-1; 8 nucleotides line up with TRBD1. The germline CDR1 and CDR2 sequences are SGHRS and YFSETQ. The trim removed 0 bases at V and 5 bases at J, leaving 6 bases unmatched. The CDR3 spans 15 residues. DNA of the CDR3: TGCGCCAGCAGCTTGGACGGCAGGGGGCGGACTGAAGCTTTCTTT. Amino acid sequence: CASSLDGRGRTEAFF.

This clone was counted a few times. The chain is built from TRBV7-7 and TRBJ2-7; D is unresolved. The CDR3 contains 17 residues. V shed 2 bases and J shed 4 bases, with 21 bases lying between them. Germline lookup yields CDR1 SSHAT and CDR2 FNYEAQ (reference sequence). DNA for the CDR3: TGTGCCAGCAGCTTAAGGTTTCACGACATCGGAAATTACGAGCAGTACTTC. As protein: CASSLRFHDIGNYEQYF.

The V gene is TRBV28, the J gene TRBJ2-5, with 12 nucleotides matching TRBD1. Germline V gives CDR1 MDHEN, CDR2 SYDVKM. The CDR3 has 15 residues. The J segment lost 6 bases and the V segment lost 6 bases, leaving 8 bases of the junction unmatched. CDR3 sequence: CASRGVGTGGKTQYF. The CDR3 nucleotides are TGTGCCAGCAGAGGGGTCGGGACAGGGGGCAAGACCCAGTACTTC.

The chain recombines TRBV12-3 or TRBV12-4 with TRBJ1-2; 8 bases align to TRBD1. This CDR3 region has 13 residues. With V trimmed by 5 bases and J by 5 bases, 4 bases remained unmatched. DNA for the CDR3: TGTGCCAGCAGTCCGGGACAGGTGTATGGCTACACCTTC. Protein sequence: CASSPGQVYGYTF.

This sequence joins TRBV11-2 and TRBJ2-3, with TRBD2 matching over 8 bases. This CDR3 has 16 residues. The trim removed 1 base at V and 4 bases at J, leaving 7 bases unmatched. Germline V CDR1 and CDR2: SGHAT, FQNNGV. CDR3: CASSLVAAGVPDTQYF. The DNA for the CDR3 is TGTGCCAGCAGCTTAGTGGCAGCGGGAGTTCCAGATACGCAGTATTTT.

The V and J genes are TRBV2 and TRBJ1-1; D uncertain. CDR1 is SNHLY and CDR2 is FYNNEI in the germline V gene. V shed 5 bases and J shed 0 bases, with 13 bases lying between them. This CDR3 has 15 amino acids. CDR3 sequence reads: CASSHRWLMNTEAFF. As DNA, the CDR3 is TGTGCCAGCAGTCATCGGTGGTTGATGAACACTGAAGCTTTCTTT.